Each of the 22 T cell receptor beta chains below was sequenced from the same sample in a study of T cell clonality in common variable immunodeficiency. The method was immunoSEQ multiplex PCR; TCRdb's version includes in-frame clones alone and lacks a portion of them. This sample shows over 20,000 clones and no singletons; 3.5% to 4.5% rests with the ten largest. Study-wide results and limits: Reportedly, TCR beta sequences from common variable immunodeficiency showed fewer deletions and N-nucleotide insertions.

Their cognate antigens are unknown. The specimen sequenced was peripheral blood mononuclear cells. The receptors here all came from a human donor with common variable immunodeficiency.

This clone was observed at least ten times. Coverage ceases 3 residues before the CDR3 finishes, and the germline J gene fills in the end. This chain connects TRBV5-1 to TRBJ1-2; 9 nucleotides align to TRBD1. Trimming cost V 0 bases and J 6 bases; bases outside gene matches: 9. This CDR3 contains 16 residues. Germline-derived CDR1 and CDR2 are SGHRS and YFSETQ. Here the CDR3 reads CASSLEGNRGRHGYTF. CDR3 DNA (partial): TGCGCCAGCAGCTTGGAGGGAAACAGGGGGCGCCATGGC. The variable domain in full, with the rest retrieved from reference TRBV5-1 and TRBJ1-2, is KAGVTQTPRYLIKTRGQQVTLSCSPISGHRSVSWYQQTPGQGLQFLFEYFSETQRNKGNFPGRFSGRQFSNSRSEMNVSTLELGDSALYLCASSLEGNRGRHGYTFGSGTRLTVV.

A note on this clone: The read finishes 3 residues shy of the CDR3 end, and the germline J gene is used to complete it. The chain employs TRBV5-1 and TRBJ2-5; D perhaps matches TRBD1 (6 bases). The CDR3 has 13 residues. V lost 2 bases, J lost 2 bases, and 7 bases lay in between. Germline-derived CDR1 and CDR2 are SGHRS and YFSETQ. The part of the CDR3 DNA that was read is TGCGCCAGCAGCTTCGGGACACAAGAGACC. Residues: CASSFGTQET. The whole CDR3 region reads CASSFGTQETQYF.

In this sample, this clone turned up many times. The read comes to an end 3 residues before the CDR3 does, leaving the germline J gene to fill in the end. V is TRBV18 and J is TRBJ2-7; 11 bases are shared with TRBD2. Germline CDR1 KGHSH, CDR2 LQKENI. The V segment lost 3 bases and the J segment 4 bases; nucleotides outside the gene matches: 5. The CDR3 spans 15 residues. The CDR3 loop reads CASSPVAGGVYEQYF. CDR3 bases read: TGTGCCAGCTCACCTGTAGCGGGAGGGGTTTACGAG.

This clone was recorded at least ten times. The read is 3 residues too short to cover the CDR3 end, so that end is filled in from the germline J gene. The V gene is TRBV20-1, the J gene TRBJ2-1; no reliable D call. This CDR3 contains 12 residues. Germline CDR1 DFQATT, CDR2 SNEGSKA (reference sequence). Trimming took 5 bases from V and 2 from J, leaving 7 bases between them. CDR3 bases read: TGCAGTGCTGGAACTACCTACAATGAG. Its translation: CSAGTTYNE. Given in full, the CDR3 is CSAGTTYNEQFF.

This clone has a count of ten or more. The sequence runs out 3 residues before the end of the CDR3; the remainder is reconstructed from the germline J gene. The chain combines TRBV5-6 with TRBJ2-5, with D maybe TRBD1 (6 bases). The CDR3 loop spans 15 amino acids. V gave up 4 bases and J gave up 4 bases, with 17 bases separating them. CDR1 and CDR2 from the germline V gene are SGHDT and YYEEEE. The sequenced CDR3 bases are TGTGCCAGCAGCCGGAAAACAGGGCGTCTAGAGACC. Protein product: CASSRKTGRLET. The whole CDR3 sequence is CASSRKTGRLETQYF. The full variable domain, with the rest looked up from reference TRBV5-6 and TRBJ2-5, is DAGVTQSPTHLIKTRGQQVTLRCSPKSGHDTVSWYQQALGQGPQFIFQYYEEEERQRGNFPDRFSGHQFPNYSSELNVNALLLGDSALYLCASSRKTGRLETQYFGPGTRLLVL.

Ten or more counts support this clone. The sequence runs out 3 residues before the end of the CDR3; the remainder is reconstructed from the germline J gene. This sequence joins TRBV20-1 and TRBJ2-7; weak D call: TRBD2 (6 bases). Germline V CDR1 and CDR2: DFQATT, SNEGSKA (reference sequence). Trimming removed 1 base from V and 0 bases from J, with 10 bases in between. CDR3 length: 14 residues. The covered CDR3 bases are TGCAGTGCTAGAGTGAGCGGGCTCTCCTACGAG. Amino acids: CSARVSGLSYE. The complete CDR3 reads CSARVSGLSYEQYF.

In its sample, this clone was seen many times. The CDR3 goes on 3 residues after the read ends, and that part is filled in from the germline J gene. V and J are TRBV20-1 and TRBJ2-1; D remains unclear. There are 15 residues in the CDR3. V was trimmed by 3 bases and J by 4 bases, leaving 16 bases between them. The germline V gene has CDR1 DFQATT and CDR2 SNEGSKA (reference sequence). The CDR3 protein is CSASLGPGIYNEQFF. The covered CDR3 bases are TGCAGTGCTAGTCTGGGCCCAGGCATTTACAATGAG.

Many counts were recorded for this clone. The CDR3 is cut off 3 residues early in the read; its end comes from the germline J gene. The V call is TRBV13, the J call TRBJ2-1; TRBD2 aligns across 12 bases. Unmatched junction bases numbered 8, after V lost 8 bases and J lost 9 bases. Germline CDR1 reads PRHDT; CDR2 reads FYEKMQ (reference sequence). The CDR3 is 14 residues long. The CDR3 is CASRRLAGVVEQFF. The part of the CDR3 DNA that was read is TGTGCCAGCCGACGACTAGCGGGAGTTGTTGAG.

As concerns this clone: The CDR3 extends 3 residues past the end of the read, so its final part is completed from the germline J gene. The rearrangement uses TRBV18 and TRBJ2-7; 9 bases match TRBD1. The CDR3 totals 14 residues. Germline V lookup: CDR1 KGHSH, CDR2 LQKENI. The J segment lost 6 bases and the V segment lost 3 bases, leaving 6 bases of the junction unmatched. The CDR3 bases that were read are TGTGCCAGCTCACCTGGGACAGGGCAGGTCGAG. This gives the protein CASSPGTGQVE. The entire CDR3 is CASSPGTGQVEQYF.

As for this clone: The CDR3 extends 3 residues past the end of the read, so its final part is completed from the germline J gene. This chain links TRBV11-1 with TRBJ2-1, with TRBD1 matching over 11 bases. The V segment lost 6 bases and the J segment 9 bases; nucleotides outside the gene matches: 4. Germline-derived CDR1 and CDR2 are SGHAT and FQDESV (reference sequence). This CDR3 contains 13 residues. CDR3 DNA (partial): TGTGCCAGCAGAGGACAGGGGGCAAGTGAG. This translates into CASRGQGASE. The whole CDR3 sequence is CASRGQGASEQFF.

Remarks on this clone: The junction and the germline gene differ at one end; a read error may be behind it. The CDR3 end lies 3 residues beyond the end of the read and is filled in from the germline J gene. The chain employs TRBV6-1 and TRBJ1-5; D gene uncertain. The CDR3 is made up of 15 amino acids. Per the germline V gene, CDR1 is MNHNS and CDR2 is SASEGT. The CDR3 reads CASREANGVNQPQHF. CDR3 bases read: TGTGCCAGCAGGGAAGCGAACGGTGTCAATCAGCCC.

By share of the sample, this clone is medium-sized. The missing CDR3 end, 3 residues past where the read stops, is filled in from the germline J gene. The rearrangement joins TRBV5-4 to TRBJ1-1; D unclear. The CDR3 is made up of 14 amino acids. Germline CDR1 and CDR2: SGHNT and YYREEE (reference sequence). Trimming removed 1 base at V and 1 base at J, with 8 bases between. The CDR3 bases that were read are TGTGCCAGCAGCTTGAGGGTAGAGAACACTGAA. Translation gives CASSLRVENTE. The whole CDR3 sequence reads CASSLRVENTEAFF. Full variable domain (rest looked up from reference TRBV5-4 and TRBJ1-1): ETGVTQSPTHLIKTRGQQVTLRCSSQSGHNTVSWYQQALGQGPQFIFQYYREEENGRGNFPPRFSGLQFPNYSSELNVNALELDDSALYLCASSLRVENTEAFFGQGTRLTVV.

This clone was detected a few times. The CDR3 here is CASSSLRTNEKLFF. The sequenced part of the CDR3 DNA is TGTGCCAGCAGCTCACTAAGGACTAATGAAAAA. V is TRBV7-8 and J is TRBJ1-4; D remains ambiguous. The read stops 3 residues short of the end of the CDR3; the missing end is completed from the germline J gene. The V and J ends lost 4 bases and 2 bases respectively, with 8 bases between them. Germline values: CDR1 SGHVS, CDR2 FQNEAQ. CDR3 length: 14 residues.

There are many counts of this clone. The missing CDR3 end, 3 residues past where the read stops, is filled in from the germline J gene. The rearrangement links TRBV18 to TRBJ2-2; D is ambiguous. The CDR3 runs 19 residues. CDR1 and CDR2 from the germline V gene are KGHSH and LQKENI. Trimming stripped 0 bases from V and 3 bases from J, with 20 bases between. The sequenced CDR3 bases are TGTGCCAGCTCACCACCCATGACGATGGTCAGGTTGGACACCGGGGAG. Translated, it gives CASSPPMTMVRLDTGE. The full CDR3 protein reads CASSPPMTMVRLDTGELFF.

This clone was detected a few times. The DNA ends 3 residues before the CDR3 does, and the rest of the CDR3 is filled in from the germline J gene. J is TRBJ2-7 and V is TRBV7-6; 10 bases agree with TRBD1. V lost 3 bases and J lost 6; bases outside the gene matches: 8. The CDR3 is 15 residues long. From germline, CDR1 is SGHVS and CDR2 FNYEAQ. CDR3 protein: CASSFTGQGPGEQYF. CDR3 DNA, as far as it was read: TGTGCCAGCAGCTTCACGGGACAGGGGCCAGGCGAG.

This clone was seen more than once but under ten times. Coverage ceases 3 residues before the CDR3 finishes, and the germline J gene fills in the end. V is TRBV19 and J is TRBJ2-1; 7 nucleotides line up with TRBD2. The CDR3 runs 15 residues. The trim removed 5 bases at V and 8 bases at J, leaving 12 bases unmatched. Germline V lookup: CDR1 LNHDA, CDR2 SQIVND (reference sequence). Partial CDR3 DNA: TGTGCCAGTAGTGGATATGCGGGAGCCCCCCATGAG. It yields the protein CASSGYAGAPHE. The whole CDR3 region reads CASSGYAGAPHEQFF.

This clone showed up many times. The read falls 3 residues short of the CDR3 end, and the missing part is taken from the germline J gene. The V and J genes are TRBV29-1 and TRBJ2-1; 8 positions agree with TRBD2. With V trimmed by 6 bases and J by 5 bases, 12 bases remained unmatched. The CDR3 length is 15 residues. Germline-derived CDR1 and CDR2 are SQVTM and ANQGSEA. The DNA read from the CDR3 is TGCAGCGTCGTGCTCGGGACTAGTGCCAACAATGAG. Protein product: CSVVLGTSANNE. The whole CDR3 protein reads CSVVLGTSANNEQFF.

This clone was counted between two and nine times. With the read ending 3 residues before the CDR3 end, the germline J gene is used to fill in that end. The chain has TRBV20-1 and TRBJ2-1, with TRBD2 matching 10 bases. The length of the CDR3 is 12 residues. Unmatched junction bases numbered 4, after V lost 5 bases and J lost 9 bases. Germline CDR1 DFQATT, CDR2 SNEGSKA (reference sequence). This CDR3 reads CSARTSGREQFF. The sequenced CDR3 bases are TGCAGTGCTCGGACTAGCGGTCGTGAG.

This clone came up many times. Read data end 3 residues before the CDR3 end; the end is taken from the germline J gene. The rearrangement links TRBV2 to TRBJ1-2; TRBD1 matches 8 bases. The J segment lost 0 bases and the V segment lost 7 bases, leaving 7 bases of the junction unmatched. CDR3 length: 15 residues. Germline CDR1 is SNHLY and CDR2 is FYNNEI. CDR3 bases read: TGTGCCAGCAACCAACCGGACAGGGCTAACTATGGC. The encoded protein is CASNQPDRANYG. The CDR3, in full, reads CASNQPDRANYGYTF.

In this sample, this clone turned up many times. With the read ending 3 residues before the CDR3 end, the germline J gene is used to fill in that end. The rearrangement joins TRBV5-1 to TRBJ2-3; 7 nucleotides agree with TRBD2. The CDR3 length is 16 residues. Germline lookup yields CDR1 SGHRS and CDR2 YFSETQ. Losses at the gene ends were 0 bases for V and 6 bases for J; bases not matched to a gene: 10. Incomplete CDR3 DNA: TGCGCCAGCAGCTTGGGGGCGGGAGCTTCTTGGGATACG. Translated, it gives CASSLGAGASWDT. The whole CDR3 protein is CASSLGAGASWDTQYF.

Points on this clone: With the read ending 3 residues before the CDR3 end, the germline J gene is used to fill in that end. The rearrangement uses TRBV2 and TRBJ2-5; D perhaps matches TRBD2 (7 bases). Germline values: CDR1 SNHLY, CDR2 FYNNEI. Trimming stripped 8 bases from V and 5 bases from J, with 18 bases between. The CDR3 is 14 amino acids. The CDR3 loop reads CASGANREGETQYF. CDR3 bases read: TGTGCCAGCGGAGCAAACAGGGAGGGGGAGACC.

This clone has just a few counts. The read halts 3 residues ahead of the CDR3 end, with the missing end drawn from the germline J gene. This sequence joins TRBV5-1 and TRBJ1-5; D uncertain. The CDR3 is 14 residues long. Germline values: CDR1 SGHRS, CDR2 YFSETQ. V lost 2 bases and J lost 2, with 8 bases in between. CDR3 bases read: TGCGCCAGCAGCTTAGCGGGTGGCAATCAGCCC. Translating gives CASSLAGGNQP. The CDR3 reads in full as CASSLAGGNQPQHF.